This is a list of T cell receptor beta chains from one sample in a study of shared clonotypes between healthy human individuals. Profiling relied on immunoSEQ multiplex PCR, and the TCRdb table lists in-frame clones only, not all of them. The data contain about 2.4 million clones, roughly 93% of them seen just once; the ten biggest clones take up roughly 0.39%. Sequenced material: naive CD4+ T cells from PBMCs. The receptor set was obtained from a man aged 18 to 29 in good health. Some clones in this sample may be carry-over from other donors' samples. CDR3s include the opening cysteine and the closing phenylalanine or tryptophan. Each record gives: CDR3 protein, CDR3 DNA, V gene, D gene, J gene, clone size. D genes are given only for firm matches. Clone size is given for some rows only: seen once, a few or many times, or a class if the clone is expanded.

CDR3aa: CASSPTVNPSYEQYF
CDR3nt: TGTGCCAGCTCACCTACAGTAAACCCTTCCTACGAGCAGTACTTC
v_gene: TRBV18
d_gene: .
j_gene: TRBJ2-7
abundance: once

CDR3aa: CASSLSSAGGQFF
CDR3nt: TGTGCCAGCAGCCTCAGCTCAGCGGGAGGGCAGTTCTTC
v_gene: TRBV4-2
d_gene: TRBD2
j_gene: TRBJ2-1
abundance: .

CDR3aa: CASSLGLAGVPDTQYF
CDR3nt: TGTGCCAGCAGCTTAGGACTAGCGGGAGTCCCAGATACGCAGTATTTT
v_gene: TRBV5-4
d_gene: TRBD2
j_gene: TRBJ2-3
abundance: .

CDR3aa: CASSLDRVGAEKLFF
CDR3nt: TGCGCCAGCAGCTTGGACAGGGTTGGGGCTGAAAAACTGTTTTTT
v_gene: TRBV5-1
d_gene: .
j_gene: TRBJ1-4
abundance: .

CDR3aa: CASSLGGSTDTQYF
CDR3nt: TGTGCCAGCAGCTTGGGGGGGAGCACAGATACGCAGTATTTT
v_gene: TRBV5-4
d_gene: .
j_gene: TRBJ2-3
abundance: few

CDR3aa: CASSPGTPDTGELFF
CDR3nt: TGTGCCAGCTCTCCCGGGACACCAGACACCGGGGAGCTGTTTTTT
v_gene: TRBV18
d_gene: .
j_gene: TRBJ2-2
abundance: .

CDR3aa: CATRERTDSYEQYF
CDR3nt: TGTGCCACCAGGGAACGGACCGACTCCTACGAGCAGTACTTC
v_gene: TRBV15
d_gene: .
j_gene: TRBJ2-7
abundance: .

CDR3aa: CASSPTYGNTDTQYF
CDR3nt: TGTGCCAGCTCACCCACGTATGGTAACACAGATACGCAGTATTTT
v_gene: TRBV18
d_gene: .
j_gene: TRBJ2-3
abundance: once

CDR3aa: CASSHRRDPRAEAFF
CDR3nt: TGTGCCAGCAGCCACAGACGGGACCCTCGGGCGGAAGCTTTCTTT
v_gene: TRBV14
d_gene: .
j_gene: TRBJ1-1
abundance: .

CDR3aa: CASTPSRLAGGPSYNEQFF
CDR3nt: TGTGCCAGCACCCCCTCGCGTCTAGCGGGAGGGCCATCCTACAATGAGCAGTTCTTC
v_gene: TRBV27
d_gene: TRBD2
j_gene: TRBJ2-1
abundance: .

CDR3aa: CASRRTTGSYNSPLHF
CDR3nt: TGTGCCAGCAGGCGGACCACGGGGAGCTATAATTCACCCCTCCACTTT
v_gene: TRBV28
d_gene: .
j_gene: TRBJ1-6
abundance: .

CDR3aa: CASSVGGTKAEQYF
CDR3nt: TGTGCCAGCAGCGTGGGGGGGACGAAAGCCGAGCAGTACTTC
v_gene: TRBV9
d_gene: TRBD2
j_gene: TRBJ2-7
abundance: once

CDR3aa: CASSPPEFPYEQYF
CDR3nt: TGTGCCAGCAGCCCCCCCGAGTTTCCCTACGAGCAGTACTTC
v_gene: TRBV11-2
d_gene: .
j_gene: TRBJ2-7
abundance: .

CDR3aa: CASSPLPWGAETQYF
CDR3nt: TGTGCCAGCAGCCCTTTACCGTGGGGGGCGGAGACCCAGTACTTC
v_gene: TRBV9
d_gene: .
j_gene: TRBJ2-5
abundance: once

CDR3aa: CASSPRTGGVETQYF
CDR3nt: TGTGCCAGCAGCCCGAGGACAGGGGGCGTGGAGACCCAGTACTTC
v_gene: TRBV11-2
d_gene: TRBD1
j_gene: TRBJ2-5
abundance: .

CDR3aa: CASSRAGESYEQYF
CDR3nt: TGTGCCAGCAGCCGGGCAGGGGAATCCTACGAGCAGTACTTC
v_gene: TRBV5-4
d_gene: .
j_gene: TRBJ2-7
abundance: .

CDR3aa: CASSPNGNTIYF
CDR3nt: TGTGCCAGCTCCCCCAATGGAAACACCATATATTTT
v_gene: TRBV18
d_gene: .
j_gene: TRBJ1-3
abundance: .

CDR3aa: CASSLEFSGAPYEQYF
CDR3nt: TGTGCCAGCAGCTTAGAATTTAGCGGGGCCCCCTACGAGCAGTACTTC
v_gene: TRBV7-6
d_gene: TRBD2
j_gene: TRBJ2-7
abundance: .

CDR3aa: CASSVGGTEAFF
CDR3nt: TGTGCCAGCAGTGTAGGAGGGACTGAAGCTTTCTTT
v_gene: TRBV6-1
d_gene: .
j_gene: TRBJ1-1
abundance: .

CDR3aa: CASRTRDTQYF
CDR3nt: TGTGCCAGCAGAACTCGGGATACGCAGTATTTT
v_gene: TRBV27
d_gene: .
j_gene: TRBJ2-3
abundance: .